This T cell receptor (beta chain) was recovered during a study of cytomegalovirus exposure and HLA in healthy donors. Overall study results and limits: Highly shared sequence variants in one cluster were likely a sequencing artifact.

Concerning this clone: As yet, its antigen is unknown.

Use of 60 Vbeta and 13 Jbeta primers characterized the PCR. The repertoire was sequenced with immunoSEQ multiplex PCR; TCRdb's copy has only in-frame clones and lacks some. The sample has hundreds of thousands of clones, around four fifths seen once. The sequenced material came from PBMCs. The TCR was taken from a boy aged 5-17 years in good health and CMV-seronegative.

The CDR3 loop reads CASSLRGANTGELFF. CDR3 nucleotide sequence: TGTGCCAGCAGTTTACGGGGGGCGAACACCGGGGAGCTGTTTTTT. V and J are TRBV27 and TRBJ2-2; 7 nucleotides agree with TRBD2. Germline V gene lookup returns CDR1 MNHEY and CDR2 SMNVEV (reference sequence). The CDR3 is 15 amino acids. V dropped 2 bases and J dropped 0; count of bases not matched to a gene: 0.